The 26 T cell receptor beta chains below were found in one sample sequenced in a study of blood T cells in healthy people across ages. A second PCR of 7 to 11 cycles used a sample-barcoded 5' primer and a J-beta primer mix. MiXCR, run by TCRdb on the 5' RACE reads, gives a single entry per CDR3 protein. This repertoire shows some 1.4 million distinct CDR3 sequences, approximately 38% found once; its top ten account for 7.9%. Sequencing was carried out using blood. The source is a woman aged 18-30 years in good health.

This clonotype appeared a few times. The rearrangement joins TRBV7-8 to TRBJ1-2; D gene uncertain. V gave up 5 bases and J gave up 8 bases, with 15 bases separating them. CDR1 and CDR2 from the germline V gene are SGHVS and FQNEAQ. The CDR3 length is 13 residues. For the CDR3, the DNA is TGTGCCAGCAGCCCGCTTTGGAGCGACGGCTACACCTTC. Protein product: CASSPLWSDGYTF.

This chain uses TRBV2 with TRBJ2-3; 8 bases align to TRBD1. The ends lost 4 bases at V and 1 base at J; junction bases unmatched: 7. CDR3 length: 16 amino acids. Looked up from germline, CDR1 is SNHLY and CDR2 is FYNNEI. The CDR3 DNA sequence: TGTGCCAGCAGTGGGGCCCAGGGGGCAGGCACAGATACGCAGTATTTT. It translates to CASSGAQGAGTDTQYF.

This clonotype was seen only a few times. The chain has TRBV10-3 and TRBJ2-3, with a weak D call TRBD1 (6 bases). Trimming took 6 bases from V and 6 from J, leaving 13 bases between them. CDR1 is ENHRY, CDR2 SYGVKD, per germline. CDR3 length equals 13 residues. The CDR3, as DNA: TGTGCCATCAGAGGACAGAGTGGGGATACGCAGTATTTT. Its translation is CAIRGQSGDTQYF.

This chain uses TRBV5-1 with TRBJ2-6; 8 bases are a match to TRBD1. The CDR3 has 19 residues. J gave up 0 bases and V 0 bases, and 8 bases lay outside the gene matches. Germline lookup yields CDR1 SGHRS and CDR2 YFSETQ. This CDR3 is CASSLGRDRFGSGANVLTF. As DNA, the CDR3 is TGCGCCAGCAGCTTGGGCCGGGACAGGTTCGGCTCTGGGGCCAACGTCCTGACTTTC.

The chain combines TRBV5-1 with TRBJ2-7; D possibly matches TRBD1 or TRBD2 (5 bases each). From germline, CDR1 is SGHRS and CDR2 YFSETQ. The CDR3 runs 14 residues. V gave up 3 bases and J gave up 5 bases, with 15 bases separating them. The DNA of the CDR3 is TGCGCCAGCAGCTCCGGGGCGATGAACGACGAGCAGTACTTC. Translated: CASSSGAMNDEQYF.

This clonotype is a singleton in its sample. The J gene is TRBJ2-5, the V gene TRBV11-1, with TRBD2 matching 9 bases. The CDR3 length is 18 residues. CDR1 is SGHAT, CDR2 FQDESV, per germline (reference sequence). Trimming took 2 bases from V and 11 from J; bases not matched to a gene: 21. CDR3 DNA sequence: TGTGCCAGCAGCTTATATCTGCGGGAGGGCTTACTCGGGAATGAGCAGTACTTC. Translated: CASSLYLREGLLGNEQYF.

The chain combines TRBV7-6 with TRBJ1-1; the D gene is possibly TRBD1 (5 bases). Germline CDR1 is SGHVS and CDR2 is FNYEAQ. V lost 1 base, J lost 6 bases, and 12 bases lay in between. The CDR3 runs to 14 residues. The CDR3 DNA reads as TGTGCCAGCAGCTTAGGCAGGGAAGGCCCTGAAGCTTTCTTT. It is translated as CASSLGREGPEAFF. Drawing the rest from reference TRBV7-6 and TRBJ1-1, the complete variable domain is GAGVSQSPRYKVTKRGQDVALRCDPISGHVSLYWYRQALGQGPEFLTYFNYEAQQDKSGLPNDRFSAERPEGSISTLTIQRTEQRDSAMYRCASSLGREGPEAFFGQGTRLTVV.

This clonotype was recorded a few times. The genes are TRBV6-2 or TRBV6-3 and TRBJ2-3; 9 bases fit TRBD2. The CDR3 runs 20 residues. The V gene end was trimmed by 2 bases and the J gene end by 7 bases; junction bases not matched to a gene: 22. Germline V gives CDR1 MNHEY, CDR2 SVGEGT. DNA for the CDR3: TGTGCCAGCAGTTACCCGGCCAGCGGGGGGCGCAACCCTAGGGCGTATACGCAGTATTTT. Translation gives CASSYPASGGRNPRAYTQYF.

The CDR3: CASRVTENSPLHF. The CDR3 DNA reads as TGCGCCAGCAGGGTGACAGAGAATTCACCCCTCCACTTT. The J gene is TRBJ1-6, the V gene TRBV10-2, with D possibly being TRBD1 (5 bases). V lost 6 bases to trimming and J lost 7 bases, with 10 bases between them. CDR1 and CDR2 (germline): WSHSY, SAAADI. The CDR3 contains 13 residues.

This clonotype was counted only a few times. V is TRBV10-3 and J is TRBJ2-4, with TRBD1 matching over 7 bases. Germline trimming cut 6 bases from V and 8 bases from J; bases unmatched to any gene: 10. CDR3 length: 14 residues. The germline CDR1 and CDR2 sequences are ENHRY and SYGVKD. The CDR3, as DNA: TGTGCCATCAGCAACGACAGGGATGTTGACATTCAGTACTTC. It specifies CAISNDRDVDIQYF.

The chain recombines TRBV27 with TRBJ2-1; 10 bases line up with TRBD2. Germline CDR1 MNHEY, CDR2 SMNVEV (reference sequence). CDR3 length equals 19 residues. Germline trimming cut 7 bases from V and 2 bases from J; bases unmatched to any gene: 17. The CDR3 here is CASIRLAGATSATYNEQFF. The CDR3 DNA reads as TGTGCCAGCATTCGCCTAGCGGGGGCTACCTCGGCGACCTACAATGAGCAGTTCTTC.

This clonotype was recorded a few times. The rearrangement joins TRBV20-1 to TRBJ2-5, with a possible D match to TRBD1 (6 bases). V was trimmed by 0 bases and J by 2 bases, leaving 16 bases between them. The CDR3 consists of 16 residues. Germline V gene sequence: CDR1 DFQATT, CDR2 SNEGSKA (reference sequence). CDR3 in DNA: TGCAGTGCTAGAGATGGGGTCAGGGGATATCAAGAGACCCAGTACTTC. It codes for CSARDGVRGYQETQYF.

A few counts support this clonotype. The V and J genes are TRBV5-1 and TRBJ2-7, with no clear D. Germline V lookup: CDR1 SGHRS, CDR2 YFSETQ. The CDR3 length is 14 residues. V was pared by 2 bases and J by 5 bases, with 14 bases between. The CDR3 DNA follows: TGCGCCAGCAGCTTTCAAGACACTTCCGACGAGCAGTACTTC. It yields the protein CASSFQDTSDEQYF.

At least ten counts were recorded for this clonotype. The chain has TRBV7-2 and TRBJ2-7; D uncertain. V was cut by 5 bases and J by 1 base, with 9 bases left in between. CDR3 size: 13 residues. CDR1 SGHTA and CDR2 FQGNSA come from the germline V gene. The CDR3 loop reads CASSLTNSYEQYF. DNA of the CDR3: TGTGCCAGCAGCCTCACTAATTCCTACGAGCAGTACTTC.

This chain links TRBV24-1 with TRBJ1-2; no clear D. CDR3 length: 12 amino acids. CDR1 KGHDR and CDR2 SFDVKD come from the germline V gene. Trimming shortened V by 2 bases and J by 8 bases, and 8 bases separated the two germline ends. The CDR3 here is CATSDSWGGYTF. The DNA of the CDR3 is TGTGCCACCAGTGATTCCTGGGGAGGCTACACCTTC.

The chain links TRBV12-3 or TRBV12-4 to TRBJ2-3; D is undetermined. This CDR3 spans 14 amino acids. The V end lost 2 bases, the J end lost 4 bases, and 10 bases lay between the germline ends. Here the CDR3 reads CASSLSMGADTQYF. The CDR3 DNA reads as TGTGCCAGCAGTTTATCTATGGGTGCAGATACGCAGTATTTT.

The CDR3 sequence: CASSALGLVSYNEQFF. As DNA, the CDR3 is TGCGCCAGCAGCGCACTCGGACTAGTTTCCTACAATGAGCAGTTCTTC. The chain has TRBV4-1 and TRBJ2-1; 7 bases are a match to TRBD2. In germline, CDR1 is MGHRA, CDR2 YSYEKL. CDR3 length equals 16 residues. The J segment lost 1 base and the V segment lost 5 bases, leaving 8 bases of the junction unmatched.

In regard to this clonotype: A read error may be the cause here, since a much bigger clone is one base away. The J gene is TRBJ2-1, the V gene TRBV29-1, with 8 bases matching TRBD2. The CDR3 covers 15 residues. Germline V gene data show CDR1 as SQVTM and CDR2 as ANQGSEA. CDR3 nucleotides: TGCCGCGGGGGTCTACGGGGGGGCTCCTACAATGAGCAGTTCTTC. Amino acids: CRGGLRGGSYNEQFF.

This clonotype was seen a handful of times. V and J are TRBV21-1 and TRBJ2-2. TRBV21-1 is termed a pseudogene. The CDR3 sequence is 16 residues long. In nucleotides, the CDR3 is TGTGCCAGCAGCAACCGGACGGTCGCGAACACCGGGGAGCTGTTTTTT. It encodes CASSNRTVANTGELFF.

The gene calls are TRBV27 and TRBJ2-5; maybe TRBD2 (8 bases). The V gene's germline CDR1 is MNHEY and CDR2 SMNVEV (reference sequence). The CDR3 has 14 residues. The V and J ends lost 11 bases and 11 bases respectively, with 27 bases between them. The chain's CDR3 is CACGGTAGYNEQYF. The CDR3 DNA follows: TGTGCCTGCGGGGGGACAGCGGGTTACAATGAGCAGTACTTC.

This clonotype has only a few counts. This chain connects TRBV4-1 to TRBJ1-5; D ambiguous. The CDR3 is 16 residues long. Germline CDR1 MGHRA, CDR2 YSYEKL. V was trimmed by 0 bases and J by 6 bases, leaving 15 bases between them. The CDR3 DNA reads TGCGCCAGCAGCCAAGACGAAGGGTACACATCTCAGCCCCAGCATTTT. This translates into CASSQDEGYTSQPQHF.

The CDR3 bases are TGTGCCAGCAGTTTGGAACAGCGGGAAGAGACCCAGTACTTC. It codes for CASSLEQREETQYF. The chain links TRBV12-3 or TRBV12-4 to TRBJ2-5; perhaps TRBD2 as D (6 bases). Between the trimmed V and J ends, which lost 3 bases and 3 bases, there was a span of 11 bases. This CDR3 spans 14 amino acids.

The CDR3 nucleotides read TGCAGTGCTAGAGACAGGGGGAATGAAGCTTTCTTT. Translating gives CSARDRGNEAFF. The chain has TRBV20-1 and TRBJ1-1, with 7 nucleotides matching TRBD1. There are 12 residues in the CDR3. V dropped 0 bases and J dropped 7; count of bases not matched to a gene: 2. CDR1 DFQATT and CDR2 SNEGSKA come from the germline V gene (reference sequence).

Only a few counts were recorded for this clonotype. This chain connects TRBV7-9 to TRBJ2-1; possible D gene TRBD1, 6 bases. CDR1 is SEHNR, CDR2 FQNEAQ, per germline (reference sequence). CDR3 length: 17 residues. With 4 bases removed from V and 2 bases from J, the gap between germline ends came to 18 bases. Written as DNA, the CDR3 is TGTGCCAGCAGCTCTTCTTCACAGGGTTCCCCCTACAATGAGCAGTTCTTC. It codes for CASSSSSQGSPYNEQFF.

CDR3 nucleotide sequence: TGTGCCAGCTGCCGGGGTGCTATTCAAGAGACCCAGTACTTC. Its translation: CASCRGAIQETQYF. The chain combines TRBV7-9 with TRBJ2-5; D might be TRBD2 (5 bases). Germline V gene data show CDR1 as SEHNR and CDR2 as FQNEAQ (reference sequence). The ends were cut back, 8 bases at V and 2 bases at J, with 15 bases in the middle. This CDR3 has 14 residues. Full variable domain (rest looked up from reference TRBV7-9 and TRBJ2-5): DTGVSQNPRHKITKRGQNVTFRCDPISEHNRLYWYRQTLGQGPEFLTYFQNEAQLEKSRLLSDRFSAERPKGSFSTLEIQRTEQGDSAMYLCASCRGAIQETQYFGPGTRLLVL.

This clonotype has just a few counts. The chain carries TRBV6-1 and TRBJ2-1; D is perhaps TRBD1 (6 bases). The CDR3 has 14 amino acids. V lost 2 bases and J 9 bases, leaving 14 bases between the germline ends. The germline CDR1 and CDR2 sequences are MNHNS and SASEGT. The CDR3 bases are TGTGCCAGCAGTGAACAGGGGTATTATAGTGAGCAGTTCTTC. Encoded protein: CASSEQGYYSEQFF.